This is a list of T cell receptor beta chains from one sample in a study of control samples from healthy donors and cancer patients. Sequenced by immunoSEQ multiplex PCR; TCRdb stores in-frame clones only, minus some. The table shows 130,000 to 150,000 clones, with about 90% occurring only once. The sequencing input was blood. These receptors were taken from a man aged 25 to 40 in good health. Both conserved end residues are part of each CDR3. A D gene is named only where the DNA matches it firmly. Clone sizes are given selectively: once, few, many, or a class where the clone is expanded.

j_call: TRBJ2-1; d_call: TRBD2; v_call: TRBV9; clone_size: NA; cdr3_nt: TGTGCCAGCAGCGGAGGACTAGCGCTGGGTTATGTCGGGCAGTTCTTC; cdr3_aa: CASSGGLALGYVGQFF
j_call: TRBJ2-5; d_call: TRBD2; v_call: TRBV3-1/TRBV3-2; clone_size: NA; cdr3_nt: TGTGCCAGCAGCCAAGATTTGGGGACTAGCGGGGGGGAGACCCAGTACTTC; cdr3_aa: CASSQDLGTSGGETQYF
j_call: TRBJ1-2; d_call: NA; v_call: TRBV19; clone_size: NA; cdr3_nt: TGTGCCAGTAGTATATATCCCAAAGGGTTGAGTGACTATGGCTACACCTTC; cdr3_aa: CASSIYPKGLSDYGYTF
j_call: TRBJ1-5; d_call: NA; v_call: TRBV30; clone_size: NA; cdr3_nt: TGTGCCTGGAGTGTAACAGGGCGTAGGCCCCAGCATTTT; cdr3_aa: CAWSVTGRRPQHF
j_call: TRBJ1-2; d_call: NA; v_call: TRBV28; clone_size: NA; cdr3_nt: TGTGCCAGCAGTTTTCGTAATTACTATGGCTACACCTTC; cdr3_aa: CASSFRNYYGYTF
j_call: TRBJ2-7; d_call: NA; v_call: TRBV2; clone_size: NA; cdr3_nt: TGTGCCAGCAGTGAAAACGGGGTAAACTCCTACGAGCAGTACTTC; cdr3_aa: CASSENGVNSYEQYF
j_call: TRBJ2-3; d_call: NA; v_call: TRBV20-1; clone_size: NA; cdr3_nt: TGCAGTGCTAGTTTTCAGTTTCCCCCAGATACGCAGTATTTT; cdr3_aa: CSASFQFPPDTQYF
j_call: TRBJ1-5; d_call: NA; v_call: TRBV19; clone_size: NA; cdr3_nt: TGTGCCAGTAGTGGGATTAATCTAAGCAATCAGCCCCAGCATTTT; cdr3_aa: CASSGINLSNQPQHF
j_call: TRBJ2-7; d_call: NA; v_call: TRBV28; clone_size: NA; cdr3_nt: TGTGCCAGCAGTCTACCGACTGTAACCTACGAGCAGTACTTC; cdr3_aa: CASSLPTVTYEQYF
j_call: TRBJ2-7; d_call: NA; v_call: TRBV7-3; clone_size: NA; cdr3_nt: TGTGCCAGCAGCTTATTCCCAGGAGGTGCCTACGAGCAGTACTTC; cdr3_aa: CASSLFPGGAYEQYF
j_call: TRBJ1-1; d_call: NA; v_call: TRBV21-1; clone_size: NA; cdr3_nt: TGTGCCAGCAGACACAGGGGGGGGAACACTGAAGCTTTCTTT; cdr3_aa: CASRHRGGNTEAFF
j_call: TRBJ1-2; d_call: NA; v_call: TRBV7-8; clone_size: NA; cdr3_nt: TGTGCCAGCAGCTTAGAGGGCTGGGGAGGCTACACCTTC; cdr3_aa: CASSLEGWGGYTF
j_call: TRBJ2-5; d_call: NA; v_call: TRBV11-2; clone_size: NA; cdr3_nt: TGTGCCAGCAGCTTAGATAGGCAACGAGGAGCGAGGCGGGAGACCCAGTACTTC; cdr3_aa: CASSLDRQRGARRETQYF
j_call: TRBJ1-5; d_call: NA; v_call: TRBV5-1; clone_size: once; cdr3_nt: TGCGCAGGGGACTCTTCCGGGAGCAATCAGCCCCAGCATTTT; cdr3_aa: CAGDSSGSNQPQHF
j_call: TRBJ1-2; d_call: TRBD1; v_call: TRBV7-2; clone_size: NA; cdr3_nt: TGTGCCAGCAGCCCCAGACAGGGGAACTATGGCTACACCTTC; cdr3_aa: CASSPRQGNYGYTF
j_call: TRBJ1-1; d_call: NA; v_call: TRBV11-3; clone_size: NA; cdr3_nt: TGTGCCAGCAGCCGTACCCCGAGCACAGCCGAAGCTTTCTTT; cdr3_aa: CASSRTPSTAEAFF
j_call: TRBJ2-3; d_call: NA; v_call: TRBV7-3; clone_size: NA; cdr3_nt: TGTGCCAGCAGCCTAGACTGGCCAGATACGCAGTATTTT; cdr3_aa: CASSLDWPDTQYF
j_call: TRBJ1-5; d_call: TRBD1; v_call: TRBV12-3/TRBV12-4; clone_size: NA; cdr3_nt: TGTGCCAGCAGCTCCACAGGGGTGCAGCCCCAGCATTTT; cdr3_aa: CASSSTGVQPQHF
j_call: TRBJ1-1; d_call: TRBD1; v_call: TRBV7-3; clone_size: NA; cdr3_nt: TGTGCCAGCAGCCCCGGAGGGGGCGCGACTGAAGCTTTCTTT; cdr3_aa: CASSPGGGATEAFF
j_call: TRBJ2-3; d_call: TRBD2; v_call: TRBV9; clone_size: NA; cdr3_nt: TGTGCCAGCAGCCCTAGTCTAGCGGGGGTAGATACGCAGTATTTT; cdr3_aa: CASSPSLAGVDTQYF
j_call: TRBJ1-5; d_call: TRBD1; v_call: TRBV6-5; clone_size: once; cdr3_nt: TGTGCCAGCAGAACCGGGACAGGGGTTTCTCAGCCCCAGCATTTT; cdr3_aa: CASRTGTGVSQPQHF
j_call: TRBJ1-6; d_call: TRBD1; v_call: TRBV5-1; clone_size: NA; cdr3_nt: TGCGCCAGCAGCTTGGCGGACAGGATGAATTCACCCCTCCACTTT; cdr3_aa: CASSLADRMNSPLHF
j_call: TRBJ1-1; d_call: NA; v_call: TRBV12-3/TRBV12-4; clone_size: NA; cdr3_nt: TGTGCCAGCAGCTCGGGTTGGGCTGAAGCTTTCTTT; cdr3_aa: CASSSGWAEAFF
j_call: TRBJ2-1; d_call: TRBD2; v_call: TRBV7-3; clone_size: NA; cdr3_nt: TGTGCCAGCAGCTTATTAGCGGGGGGGCCGGATGAGCAGTTCTTC; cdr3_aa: CASSLLAGGPDEQFF
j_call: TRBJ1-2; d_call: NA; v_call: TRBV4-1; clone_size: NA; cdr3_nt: TGCGCCAGCAGCCAAGAAAAGATGGACAGTGTCTATGGCTACACCTTC; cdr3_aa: CASSQEKMDSVYGYTF
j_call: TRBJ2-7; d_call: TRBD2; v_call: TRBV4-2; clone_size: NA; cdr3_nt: TGTGCCAGCAGCCAAGAAGGGGGACTAGCGGGGGTCTACGAGCAGTACTTC; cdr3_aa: CASSQEGGLAGVYEQYF
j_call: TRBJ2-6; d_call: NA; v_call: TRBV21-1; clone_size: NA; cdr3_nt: TGTGCCAGCAGCAAAGCGTCAGGACGGACCTCTGGGGCCAACGTCCTGACTTTC; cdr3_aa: CASSKASGRTSGANVLTF
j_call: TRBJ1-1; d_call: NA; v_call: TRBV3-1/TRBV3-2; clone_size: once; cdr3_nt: TGTGCCAGCAGCCAAGCTCACACTGAAGCTTTCTTT; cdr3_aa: CASSQAHTEAFF
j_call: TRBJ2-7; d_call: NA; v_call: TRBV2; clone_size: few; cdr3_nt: TGTGCCAGCAGTCAACAGGACTCCTACGAGCAGTACTTC; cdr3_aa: CASSQQDSYEQYF
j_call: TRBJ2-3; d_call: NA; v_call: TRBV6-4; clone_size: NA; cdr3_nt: TGTGCCAGCAGTGACATTATAGGGGATCGGCAGTATTTT; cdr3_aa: CASSDIIGDRQYF
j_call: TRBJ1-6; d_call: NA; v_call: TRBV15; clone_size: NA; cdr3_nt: TGTGCCACCAGCAGGCATGGCCCCTATAATTCACCCCTCCACTTT; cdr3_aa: CATSRHGPYNSPLHF
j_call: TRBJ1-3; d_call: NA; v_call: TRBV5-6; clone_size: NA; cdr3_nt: TGTGCCAGCAGCTTGCCCTCTGGAAACACCATATATTTT; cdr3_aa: CASSLPSGNTIYF
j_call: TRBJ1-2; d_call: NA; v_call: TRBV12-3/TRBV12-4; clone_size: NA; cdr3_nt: TGTGCCAGCAGCTTGTCAATCCCAGATGGCTACACCTTC; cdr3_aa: CASSLSIPDGYTF
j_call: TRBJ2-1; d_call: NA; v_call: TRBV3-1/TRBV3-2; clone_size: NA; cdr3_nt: TGTGCCAGCAGCCGTAGGCCCAATGAGCAGTTCTTC; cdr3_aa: CASSRRPNEQFF
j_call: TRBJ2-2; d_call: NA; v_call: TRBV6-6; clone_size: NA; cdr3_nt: TGTGCCAGCAGTTACTCGCAGGGATCGAACACCGGGGAGCTGTTTTTT; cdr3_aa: CASSYSQGSNTGELFF
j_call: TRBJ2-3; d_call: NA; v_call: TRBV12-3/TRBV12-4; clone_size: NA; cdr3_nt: TGTGCCAGCAGTATCACAGATACGCAGTATTTT; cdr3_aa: CASSITDTQYF
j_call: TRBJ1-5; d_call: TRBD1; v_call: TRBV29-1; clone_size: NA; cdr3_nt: TGCAGCGCCGGGACAGGGTTTCAGCCCCAGCATTTT; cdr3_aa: CSAGTGFQPQHF
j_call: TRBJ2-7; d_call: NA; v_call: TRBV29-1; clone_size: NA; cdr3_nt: TGCAGCGTTAATCGCCCAGGAGGGGGCCACTACGAGCAGTACTTC; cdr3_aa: CSVNRPGGGHYEQYF
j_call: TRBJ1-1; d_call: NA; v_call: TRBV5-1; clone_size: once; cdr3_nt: TGCGCCAGCAGCTTGGTCAGGACAAACACTGAAGCTTTCTTT; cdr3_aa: CASSLVRTNTEAFF
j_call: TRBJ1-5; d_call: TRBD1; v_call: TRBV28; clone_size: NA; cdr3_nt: TGTGCCAGCAGACAAACAGGGGTAGAACAGCCCCAGCATTTT; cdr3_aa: CASRQTGVEQPQHF
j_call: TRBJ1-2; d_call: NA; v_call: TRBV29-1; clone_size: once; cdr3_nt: TGCAGCGCCCTCGAGGGGGGTGGCTACACCTTC; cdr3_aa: CSALEGGGYTF
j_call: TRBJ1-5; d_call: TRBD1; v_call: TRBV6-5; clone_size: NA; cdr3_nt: TGTGCCAGCAGTTCTGGACAGGCGACTAGCAATCAGCCCCAGCATTTT; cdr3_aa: CASSSGQATSNQPQHF
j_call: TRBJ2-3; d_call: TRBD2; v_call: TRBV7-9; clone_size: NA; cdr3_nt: TGTGCCAGCAGCCCCCAGCGGGGGGGCTCAGTGGATACGCAGTATTTT; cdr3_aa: CASSPQRGGSVDTQYF
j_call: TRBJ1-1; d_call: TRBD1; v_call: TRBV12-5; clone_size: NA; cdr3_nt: TGTGCTAGTGGTTTGGGGGCCGGGACAGGGTACACTGAAGCTTTCTTT; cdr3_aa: CASGLGAGTGYTEAFF
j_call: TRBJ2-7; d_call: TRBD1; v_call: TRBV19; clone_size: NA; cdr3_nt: TGTGCCAGTAGTATAACGAACAGGGGAAACGAGCAGTACTTC; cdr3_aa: CASSITNRGNEQYF
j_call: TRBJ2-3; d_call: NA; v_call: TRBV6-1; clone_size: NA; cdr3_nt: TGTGCCAGCAGTGAAGAGCCCAGCTACCCGACAGATACGCAGTATTTT; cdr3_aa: CASSEEPSYPTDTQYF
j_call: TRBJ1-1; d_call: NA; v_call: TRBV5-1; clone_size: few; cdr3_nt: TGCGCCAGCAGCTTGACTCGCTTGGGGATCCCTGAAGCTTTCTTT; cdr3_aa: CASSLTRLGIPEAFF
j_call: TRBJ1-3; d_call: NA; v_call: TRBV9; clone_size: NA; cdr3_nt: TGTGCCAGCAGCCCACAGTCGAACTCTGGAAACACCATATATTTT; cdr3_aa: CASSPQSNSGNTIYF
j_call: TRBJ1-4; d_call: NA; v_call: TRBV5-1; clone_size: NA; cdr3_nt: TGCGCCAGCAAGACGACAGCGACTAATGAAAAACTGTTTTTT; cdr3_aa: CASKTTATNEKLFF
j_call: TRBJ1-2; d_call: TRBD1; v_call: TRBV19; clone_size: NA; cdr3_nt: TGTGCCAGTAGTATTCGACAGGGAGGGACCTATGGCTACACCTTC; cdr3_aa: CASSIRQGGTYGYTF
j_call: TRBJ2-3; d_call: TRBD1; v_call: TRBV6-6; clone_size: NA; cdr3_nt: TGTGCCAGCAGACGACAGGGGGCGGATACGCAGTATTTT; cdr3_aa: CASRRQGADTQYF